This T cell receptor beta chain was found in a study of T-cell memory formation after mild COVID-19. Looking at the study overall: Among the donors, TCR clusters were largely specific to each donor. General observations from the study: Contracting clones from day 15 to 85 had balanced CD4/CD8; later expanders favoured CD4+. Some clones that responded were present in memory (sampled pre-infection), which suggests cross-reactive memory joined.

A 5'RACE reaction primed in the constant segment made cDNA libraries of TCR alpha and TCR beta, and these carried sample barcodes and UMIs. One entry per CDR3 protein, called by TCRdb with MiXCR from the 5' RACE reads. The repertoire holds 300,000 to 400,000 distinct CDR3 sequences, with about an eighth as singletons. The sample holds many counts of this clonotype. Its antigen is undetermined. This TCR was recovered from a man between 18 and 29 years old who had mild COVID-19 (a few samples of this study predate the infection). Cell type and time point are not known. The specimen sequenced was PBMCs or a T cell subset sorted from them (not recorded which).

The CDR3 sequence is CSARREDEQFF. The CDR3 nucleotides are TGCAGTGCTAGAAGGGAGGATGAGCAGTTCTTC. The chain links TRBV20-1 to TRBJ2-1; D might be TRBD2 (6 bases). V lost 2 bases and J lost 8, with 7 bases in between. The CDR3 consists of 11 residues. Germline assignment: CDR1 DFQATT and CDR2 SNEGSKA (reference sequence).